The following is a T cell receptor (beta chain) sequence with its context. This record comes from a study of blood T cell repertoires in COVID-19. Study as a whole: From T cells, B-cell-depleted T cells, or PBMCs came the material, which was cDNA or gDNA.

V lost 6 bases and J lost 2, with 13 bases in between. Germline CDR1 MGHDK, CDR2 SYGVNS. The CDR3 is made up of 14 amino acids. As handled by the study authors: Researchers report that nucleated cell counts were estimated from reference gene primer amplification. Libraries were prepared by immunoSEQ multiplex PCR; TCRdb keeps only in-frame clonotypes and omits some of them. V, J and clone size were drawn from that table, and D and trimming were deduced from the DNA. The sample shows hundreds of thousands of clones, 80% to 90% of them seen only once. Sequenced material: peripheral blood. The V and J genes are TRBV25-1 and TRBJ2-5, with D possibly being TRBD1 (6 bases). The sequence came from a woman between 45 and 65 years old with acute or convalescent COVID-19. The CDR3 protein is CASSAIGQQETQYF. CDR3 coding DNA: TGTGCCAGCAGCGCCATAGGACAGCAAGAGACCCAGTACTTC.